Listed here is a single T cell receptor (beta chain). No antigen is known for it. The TCR beta CDR3 regions underwent amplification using RNA transcripts as the source. HTBI primers were the set used in a first-round RT-PCR of the TCR CDR3. TCRdb re-derived calls from the multiplex PCR reads in MiXCR, one entry per CDR3 protein. Of approximately 600,000 distinct CDR3 sequences listed, roughly 14% are singletons. Pregnant or lactating patients were excluded, as were those with uncontrolled infection or other autoimmune disease. This record comes from a study of T cells in Graves' hyperthyroidism and ophthalmopathy. As for the study in general: Staff took peripheral blood when the initial diagnosis was made, before any treatment began.

Study observations and caveats: Most thyroid clonotypes expanded above 0.001 were also detected in blood.

The germline gives CDR1 SQVTM, CDR2 ANQGSEA. V gave up 3 bases and J gave up 0 bases, with 5 bases separating them. There are 13 residues in the CDR3. The source is a woman in her 40s with Graves' ophthalmopathy. The sample comprised blood. This rearrangement joins TRBV29-1 to TRBJ2-2; D is unclear. The CDR3 loop is CSVDRSNTGELFF. In DNA, the CDR3 is TGCAGCGTTGACAGATCGAACACCGGGGAGCTGTTTTTT.